The entry below describes one T cell receptor beta chain. Its antigen remains unknown. Libraries were prepared by immunoSEQ multiplex PCR; TCRdb keeps only in-frame clonotypes and omits some of them. The sample consists of 100,000 or so clones, roughly 92% of them appearing once. These data originate in a study of siplizumab effects on memory and regulatory T cells. CDR3 length: 15 amino acids. J was trimmed by 4 bases and V by 0 bases; bases with no gene match: 5. Looked up from germline, CDR1 is SGHNT and CDR2 is YYREEE (reference sequence). The study's findings and limits: Memory T cells appeared less diverse than naive cells, which seemed to contribute substantially to alloresponse.

The TCR comes from a human donor in good health. V is TRBV5-4 and J is TRBJ1-1; 8 nucleotides align to TRBD1. Sequencing was done on a sample of Tregs sorted from blood. CDR3 loop: CASSLVAGGGTEAFF. CDR3 DNA sequence: TGTGCCAGCAGCTTGGTTGCAGGGGGCGGCACTGAAGCTTTCTTT.